A selection of T cell receptor beta chains follows, all from one sample in a study of blood T cell repertoires in COVID-19. The table came from immunoSEQ multiplex PCR; TCRdb's copy has only in-frame clones and leaves some out. This table holds some 250,000 clones, approximately 82% found once. The specimen sequenced was PBMCs or T cells enriched from blood (not recorded which). The receptors stem from a man aged 40-55 years who had recovered from COVID-19. The CDR3 runs from the conserved cysteine through the conserved F or W. The order of the fields is clone size, J gene, V gene, CDR3 length, D gene, CDR3 protein, CDR3 DNA. A D gene is named only where the DNA matches it firmly. A clone size is listed for some rows: how often the clone was seen (once, few, many), or a class if it is expanded.

size: .; J: TRBJ1-1; V: TRBV19; length: 17; D: TRBD1; CDR3: CASTTDREGSMNTEAFF; DNA: TGTGCCAGTACCACGGACAGGGAGGGCTCCATGAACACTGAAGCTTTCTTT
size: .; J: TRBJ1-4; V: TRBV9; length: 16; D: .; CDR3: CASSPLQGRGEEKLFF; DNA: TGTGCCAGCAGCCCCCTTCAAGGGCGGGGTGAAGAAAAACTGTTTTTT
size: .; J: TRBJ2-5; V: TRBV5-1; length: 13; D: .; CDR3: CASSLGSAETQYF; DNA: TGCGCCAGCAGCTTGGGGTCAGCGGAGACCCAGTACTTC
size: .; J: TRBJ1-6; V: TRBV7-9; length: 14; D: TRBD1; CDR3: CASSFQTGDSPLHF; DNA: TGTGCCAGCAGCTTTCAGACAGGGGACTCACCCCTCCACTTT
size: .; J: TRBJ1-5; V: TRBV30; length: 13; D: .; CDR3: CAWSTQVTQPQHF; DNA: TGTGCCTGGAGCACGCAGGTTACACAGCCCCAGCATTTT
size: few; J: TRBJ2-3; V: TRBV9; length: 15; D: .; CDR3: CASSVDGVRTDTQYF; DNA: TGTGCCAGCAGCGTAGACGGGGTCAGGACAGATACGCAGTATTTT
size: .; J: TRBJ1-1; V: TRBV28; length: 13; D: .; CDR3: CASSLRPNTEAFF; DNA: TGTGCCAGCAGTTTGAGGCCTAACACTGAAGCTTTCTTT
size: .; J: TRBJ1-4; V: TRBV5-1; length: 14; D: .; CDR3: CASSLGGSNEKLFF; DNA: TGCGCCAGCAGCTTGGGAGGTAGTAATGAAAAACTGTTTTTT
size: once; J: TRBJ1-5; V: TRBV2; length: 14; D: .; CDR3: CASEPGGNNQPQHF; DNA: TGTGCCAGCGAACCTGGAGGGAACAATCAGCCCCAGCATTTT
size: .; J: TRBJ2-1; V: TRBV10-1; length: 19; D: TRBD2; CDR3: CASSAPGLAGGQPYNEQFF; DNA: TGCGCCAGCAGTGCACCGGGACTAGCGGGGGGCCAACCCTACAATGAGCAGTTCTTC
size: .; J: TRBJ1-6; V: TRBV30; length: 15; D: .; CDR3: CAWSSSRGRNSPLHF; DNA: TGTGCCTGGAGTTCTAGCAGGGGAAGGAATTCACCCCTCCACTTT
size: .; J: TRBJ2-1; V: TRBV19; length: 17; D: .; CDR3: CASSTGNRRAGSNEQFF; DNA: TGTGCCAGTAGTACAGGGAACCGGAGGGCCGGGAGCAATGAGCAGTTCTTC
size: few; J: TRBJ1-1; V: TRBV3-1/TRBV3-2; length: 13; D: .; CDR3: CASSLTSDTEAFF; DNA: TGTGCCAGCAGCTTAACTTCGGACACTGAAGCTTTCTTT
size: .; J: TRBJ1-1; V: TRBV11-2; length: 12; D: .; CDR3: CASSLVQGMAFF; DNA: TGTGCCAGCAGCTTAGTTCAGGGTATGGCTTTCTTT
size: .; J: TRBJ2-1; V: TRBV11-2; length: 12; D: TRBD1; CDR3: CASSLTGDEQFF; DNA: TGTGCCAGCAGCTTAACAGGGGATGAGCAGTTCTTC
size: .; J: TRBJ1-6; V: TRBV6-5; length: 13; D: .; CDR3: CASKKVWASPLHF; DNA: TGTGCCAGCAAGAAAGTGTGGGCTTCACCCCTCCACTTT
size: few; J: TRBJ1-2; V: TRBV5-5; length: 15; D: TRBD1; CDR3: CASSLFRDRDYGYTF; DNA: TGTGCCAGCAGCTTATTCCGGGACAGGGACTATGGCTACACCTTC
size: .; J: TRBJ2-1; V: TRBV27; length: 15; D: TRBD1; CDR3: CASSTRQGAHNEQFF; DNA: TGTGCCAGCAGTACAAGACAGGGGGCCCACAATGAGCAGTTCTTC
size: .; J: TRBJ2-5; V: TRBV9; length: 14; D: .; CDR3: CASSARDTQETQYF; DNA: TGTGCCAGCAGCGCCCGGGACACCCAAGAGACCCAGTACTTC
size: .; J: TRBJ2-5; V: TRBV5-6; length: 14; D: .; CDR3: CASSLGLKQETQYF; DNA: TGTGCCAGCAGCTTAGGACTAAAGCAAGAGACCCAGTACTTC
size: .; J: TRBJ2-3; V: TRBV5-1; length: 12; D: TRBD1; CDR3: CADGQAEGAQYF; DNA: TGCGCCGATGGACAGGCTGAGGGTGCGCAGTATTTT
size: .; J: TRBJ2-1; V: TRBV27; length: 15; D: .; CDR3: CASDGGGAPYNEQFF; DNA: TGTGCCAGCGACGGAGGCGGGGCTCCCTACAATGAGCAGTTCTTC
size: .; J: TRBJ1-1; V: TRBV5-1; length: 16; D: .; CDR3: CASSSGPAGVNTEAFF; DNA: TGCGCCAGCAGCTCGGGCCCGGCGGGGGTGAACACTGAAGCTTTCTTT